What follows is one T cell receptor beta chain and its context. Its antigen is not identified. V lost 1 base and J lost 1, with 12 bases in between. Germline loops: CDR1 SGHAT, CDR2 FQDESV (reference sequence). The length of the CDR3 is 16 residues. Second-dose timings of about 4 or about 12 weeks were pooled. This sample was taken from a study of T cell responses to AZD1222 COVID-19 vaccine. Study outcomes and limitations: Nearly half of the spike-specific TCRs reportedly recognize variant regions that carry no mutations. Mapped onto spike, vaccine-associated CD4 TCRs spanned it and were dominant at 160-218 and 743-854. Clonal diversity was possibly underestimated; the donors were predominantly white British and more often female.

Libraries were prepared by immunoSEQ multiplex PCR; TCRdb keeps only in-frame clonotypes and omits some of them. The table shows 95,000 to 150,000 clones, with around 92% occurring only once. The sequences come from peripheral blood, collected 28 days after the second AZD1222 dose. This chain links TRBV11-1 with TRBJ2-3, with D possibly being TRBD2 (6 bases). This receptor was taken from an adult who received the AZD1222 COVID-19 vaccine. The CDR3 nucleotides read TGTGCCAGCAGCTTAGTGTCCGGGGGAGGCACAGATACGCAGTATTTT. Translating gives CASSLVSGGGTDTQYF.